This entry features one T cell receptor beta chain sequence. Antigen specificity is unknown. This specimen belongs to a study of T cell responses to AZD1222 COVID-19 vaccine. The V end was cut by 3 bases, the J end by 9 bases, with 9 bases between. CDR3 size: 12 residues. Germline assignment: CDR1 GTSNPN and CDR2 SVGIG (reference sequence). General study results and limits: Spike-specific TCR repertoires showed rising breadth and depth after two AZD1222 doses. Only 5 or 6 people who got AZD1222 tested seropositive at baseline. Repertoire collection took place solely once the T cell response had peaked.

Profiling relied on immunoSEQ multiplex PCR, and the TCRdb table lists in-frame clones only, not all of them. The top ten hold about 3.9% of the sample, which has approximately 100,000 clones, roughly 89% seen once. This receptor was taken from an adult in good health. The sample here was peripheral blood, taken on day 0 of AZD1222 vaccination. This chain links TRBV30 with TRBJ1-6; D ambiguous. The CDR3 DNA is TGTGCCTGGAGGCCCATCGTTTCACCCCTCCACTTT. Translating gives CAWRPIVSPLHF.